The rows below give T cell receptor beta chains drawn from one sample of a study of blood T cell repertoires in COVID-19. The repertoire was sequenced with immunoSEQ multiplex PCR; TCRdb's copy has only in-frame clones and lacks some. Here the sample spans 99,000 or so clones, about 80% being singletons. Material for sequencing was peripheral blood. These receptors originate from a woman aged 80 or over with active or convalescent COVID-19. Each CDR3 is given with its conserved first and last residue. Each record gives: V gene, J gene, D gene, clone size, CDR3 DNA, CDR3 protein. D genes are given only for firm matches. A clone size is listed for some rows: how often the clone was seen (once, few, many), or a class if it is expanded.

TRBV6-5	TRBJ1-2	TRBD1	once	TGTGCCGTTGGGAGGGGACAGGGCCTAGCAGTTGGCTACACCTTC	CAVGRGQGLAVGYTF
TRBV10-3	TRBJ1-3	.	few	TGTGCCATCAGTGATTGGGTTTCGGGTACCCACTCTGGAAACACCATATATTTT	CAISDWVSGTHSGNTIYF
TRBV24-1	TRBJ1-5	TRBD1	.	TGTGCCACCAGTGATCCCGGACAGGGGGCTGGTCAGCCCCAGCATTTT	CATSDPGQGAGQPQHF
TRBV9	TRBJ2-5	.	.	TGTGCCAGCAGCGTATCGTTCGAGACTCGAGGAGAGACCCAGTACTTC	CASSVSFETRGETQYF
TRBV5-4	TRBJ1-2	.	.	TGTGCCAGCAGCTTACAGGGTGTGGAGGGCTACACCTTC	CASSLQGVEGYTF
TRBV12-3/TRBV12-4	TRBJ2-3	.	.	TGTGCCAGCAGTTTCCGCGCAGATACGCAGTATTTT	CASSFRADTQYF
TRBV18	TRBJ2-5	.	once	TGTGCCAGCTCACCGGTCAGGGCTGAGACCCAGTACTTC	CASSPVRAETQYF
TRBV4-1	TRBJ2-7	TRBD2	.	TGCGCCAGCGGCAACCCGGGACTAGCGGGAGCAGAGCAGTACTTC	CASGNPGLAGAEQYF
TRBV10-2	TRBJ1-5	.	.	TGCGCCAGCAGTGAGGGGGCTCACCCCGATCAGCCCCAGCATTTT	CASSEGAHPDQPQHF
TRBV30	TRBJ1-1	.	.	TGTGCCTGGAGTACAGGGAAACGAACTGAAGCTTTCTTT	CAWSTGKRTEAFF
TRBV28	TRBJ1-6	.	.	TGTGCCAGCACCTCTAAGGGGTTTTCACCCCTCCACTTT	CASTSKGFSPLHF
TRBV24-1	TRBJ2-3	.	.	TGTGCCACCAGTGATTCGGCAGGGATCGCTGATACGCAGTATTTT	CATSDSAGIADTQYF
TRBV19	TRBJ1-2	.	.	TGTGCCAGTAGAATTGGGCAGGGGCGAATTACTTCGGCCTACACCTTC	CASRIGQGRITSAYTF
TRBV27	TRBJ1-6	TRBD1	.	TGTGCCAGCAGTTTAGACAGGGTAGGAGGTTCACCCCTCCACTTT	CASSLDRVGGSPLHF
TRBV6-6	TRBJ1-5	.	.	TGTGCCAGCAGTTACCCCGACCCCTTGACAGACCAGCCCCAGCATTTT	CASSYPDPLTDQPQHF
TRBV3-1/TRBV3-2	TRBJ2-1	.	once	TGTGCCAGCAGCCTTATCCGCAATGAGCAGTTCTTC	CASSLIRNEQFF
TRBV5-8	TRBJ2-7	.	few	TGTGCCAGCAGCTGGCAGGGGAATACCTACGAGCAGTACTTC	CASSWQGNTYEQYF
TRBV19	TRBJ1-5	.	.	TGTGCCAGTAGTGGCGGGACGATCGGCAATCAGCCCCAGCATTTT	CASSGGTIGNQPQHF
TRBV19	TRBJ2-1	TRBD2	.	TGTGCCAGTAGTATGGGAGCGGGATCCTACAATGAGCAGTTCTTC	CASSMGAGSYNEQFF
TRBV30	TRBJ1-1	TRBD1	few	TGTGCCTCAGGGGGGCTTACTAAAGAAGCTTTCTTT	CASGGLTKEAFF
TRBV27	TRBJ2-5	TRBD2	.	TGTGCCAGCAGATCCAGGACTAGCGGGGGGGCCTCACGAGAGACCCAGTACTTC	CASRSRTSGGASRETQYF
TRBV19	TRBJ1-1	TRBD1	few	TGTGCCAGCACCCCGGACAGGGGTTTTATGAACACTGAAGCTTTCTTT	CASTPDRGFMNTEAFF
TRBV28	TRBJ2-3	TRBD2	few	TGTGCCAGCATAGTTACGGGGGGTTCAGATACGCAGTATTTT	CASIVTGGSDTQYF
TRBV3-1/TRBV3-2	TRBJ1-5	.	.	TGTGCCAGCAGCCAAGGATACTTTGGCAATCAGCCCCAGCATTTT	CASSQGYFGNQPQHF
TRBV27	TRBJ1-1	.	.	TGTGCCAGCAGAGTTTACGGGGGGTCGGGATCTGAAGCTTTCTTT	CASRVYGGSGSEAFF
TRBV2	TRBJ2-2	.	.	TGTGCCAGCACTAAAACGACTAGTTCTACCGGGGAGCTGTTTTTT	CASTKTTSSTGELFF
TRBV28	TRBJ1-6	TRBD1	.	TGTGCCAGCAGCTCCGGGGACAGGGCCAATTCACCCCTCCACTTT	CASSSGDRANSPLHF
TRBV5-1	TRBJ1-2	.	.	TGCGCCAGCAGCTTGGGGTCAGTCAGGGACTATGGCTACACCTTC	CASSLGSVRDYGYTF
TRBV9	TRBJ1-3	.	once	TGTGCCAGCACCCCATCGATGGGGGCGATCGGAAACACCATATATTTT	CASTPSMGAIGNTIYF
TRBV27	TRBJ1-2	TRBD1	.	TGTGCCAGCAGTTCGTGGCGGGACAGGGACGACGGCTACACCTTC	CASSSWRDRDDGYTF
TRBV27	TRBJ1-4	TRBD1	.	TGTGCCAGCAGTTTCGGGACAGGGTGGGGTGAAAAACTGTTTTTT	CASSFGTGWGEKLFF
TRBV7-7	TRBJ2-7	.	once	TGTGCTAGCAGCGCAGGGCGTCCCGACGAGCAGTACTTC	CASSAGRPDEQYF
TRBV28	TRBJ2-7	TRBD1	.	TGTGCCAGCAGTTCACCCTGGACAGGGACCCTCAGCGAGCAGTACTTC	CASSSPWTGTLSEQYF
TRBV20-1	TRBJ1-5	.	.	TGCAGTGCTAGTATCGACTCTAATCAGCCCCAGCATTTT	CSASIDSNQPQHF
TRBV28	TRBJ2-3	.	once	TGTGCCACAGGAGGAAGCACAGATACGCAGTATTTT	CATGGSTDTQYF
TRBV9	TRBJ2-1	.	.	TGTGCCAGCAGCCCCTCAGGGGCGGACAATGAGCAGTTCTTC	CASSPSGADNEQFF
TRBV6-2/TRBV6-3	TRBJ2-5	.	few	TGTGCCAGCAGTTCTTATCTACTAGGGGGGGAGAAGGAGACCCAGTACTTC	CASSSYLLGGEKETQYF
TRBV11-1	TRBJ2-1	TRBD1	.	TGTGCCAGCAGCTTAACATGGACAGGGGTCAATGAGCAGTTCTTC	CASSLTWTGVNEQFF
TRBV19	TRBJ1-5	TRBD1	.	TGTGCCAGCCGGGACAGGGGAAATCAGCCCCAGCATTTT	CASRDRGNQPQHF
TRBV2	TRBJ1-5	.	.	TGTGCCAGCAGTGAAAGCCTTACTAGTAGCAATCAGCCCCAGCATTTT	CASSESLTSSNQPQHF
TRBV29-1	TRBJ1-6	TRBD1	.	TGCAGCGTCGGACAGGGCCCTAATTCACCCCTCCACTTT	CSVGQGPNSPLHF
TRBV9	TRBJ2-1	.	.	TGTGCCAGCAGCGTAGAACGAGGTAGCGAGCAGTTCTTC	CASSVERGSEQFF
TRBV9	TRBJ2-1	.	.	TGTGCCAGCAGCTTCAGGGATAGGGCAGGGTCGACCTACAATGAGCAGTTCTTC	CASSFRDRAGSTYNEQFF
TRBV9	TRBJ1-4	TRBD1	.	TGTGCCAGCAGCCCAGGGGGTGAAGAAAAACTGTTTTTT	CASSPGGEEKLFF
TRBV7-2	TRBJ1-4	.	.	TGTGCCAGCAGCTTAGCAGGCGGGAAACTGTTTTTT	CASSLAGGKLFF
TRBV2	TRBJ1-4	.	.	TGTGCCAGCCGATTCTCGGAGGGAGGGGAAAAACTGTTTTTT	CASRFSEGGEKLFF
TRBV29-1	TRBJ2-3	TRBD1	once	TGCAGCGCGGGACAGGGGAGGACAGATACGCAGTATTTT	CSAGQGRTDTQYF